Below are 8 T cell receptor beta chains sequenced from a single sample in a study of response to subunit inactivated influenza vaccine. MiXCR, run by TCRdb on the RT-PCR reads, gives a single entry per CDR3 protein. The sample consists of roughly 630,000 distinct CDR3 sequences, less than 15% of them appearing once. Sequenced material: PBMCs from blood, taken 14 to 15 days before vaccination. The source is a man aged 50-60 years who received an inactivated influenza vaccine.

The chain uses TRBV6-5 and TRBJ1-1; 9 bases fit TRBD1. Per the germline V gene, CDR1 is MNHEY and CDR2 is SVGAGI. The CDR3 loop spans 15 amino acids. Trimming cost V 2 bases and J 3 bases; bases outside gene matches: 4. DNA of the CDR3: TGTGCCAGCAGTTACCGGGGACAGGGCTACACTGAAGCTTTCTTT. Translated: CASSYRGQGYTEAFF.

The genes are TRBV18 and TRBJ1-1, with D maybe TRBD1 (6 bases). The V end was cut by 2 bases, the J end by 5 bases, with 15 bases between. This CDR3 has 15 amino acids. Germline CDR1 KGHSH, CDR2 LQKENI. CDR3 sequence reads: CASSPGGGGKTEAFF. Here the CDR3 DNA reads TGTGCCAGCTCACCAGGAGGGGGGGGAAAGACTGAAGCTTTCTTT.

This clonotype was found a few times. This CDR3 reads CSARDGTGNTEAFF. The CDR3 region has the DNA TGCAGTGCTAGAGATGGGACAGGGAACACTGAAGCTTTCTTT. The chain joins TRBV20-1 to TRBJ1-1; 8 positions match TRBD1. Germline V lookup: CDR1 DFQATT, CDR2 SNEGSKA (reference sequence). Trimming took 0 bases from V and 1 from J; bases not matched to a gene: 1. The CDR3 extends over 14 amino acids.

V and J are TRBV7-2 and TRBJ1-2; tentative D call: TRBD1 (5 bases). V lost 4 bases and J lost 0, with 12 bases in between. CDR1 and CDR2 (germline): SGHTA, FQGNSA. The CDR3 is 15 amino acids. CDR3 loop: CASSWDLRANYGYTF. DNA of the CDR3: TGTGCCAGCAGCTGGGACCTCCGAGCTAACTATGGCTACACCTTC.

The CDR3 nucleotides are TGTGCCAGCACCCAAGGGACTCCTAACACCGGGGAGCTGTTTTTT. It specifies CASTQGTPNTGELFF. The chain uses TRBV6-1 and TRBJ2-2; TRBD2 might be the D (6 bases). The CDR3 totals 15 residues. V lost 7 bases, J lost 2 bases, and 14 bases lay in between. CDR1 is MNHNS and CDR2 is SASEGT in the germline V gene.

This clonotype showed up just a few times. The chain combines TRBV3-1 with TRBJ1-5, with D unresolved. The CDR3 has 15 amino acids. V shed 1 base and J shed 0 bases, with 7 bases lying between them. Germline assignment: CDR1 LGHDT and CDR2 YNNKEL (reference sequence). The CDR3 DNA sequence: TGTGCCAGCAGCCAAGGGGTCAGTAGCAATCAGCCCCAGCATTTT. Encoded protein: CASSQGVSSNQPQHF.

The V and J genes are TRBV29-1 and TRBJ2-1; 8 nucleotides line up with TRBD2. Trimming removed 3 bases from V and 4 bases from J; junction bases left unmatched: 17. Germline V gives CDR1 SQVTM, CDR2 ANQGSEA. This CDR3 region has 18 residues. CDR3 region: CSVDGIGVAGGLYNEQFF. CDR3 in DNA: TGCAGCGTTGACGGGATAGGTGTGGCGGGAGGATTGTACAATGAGCAGTTCTTC.

In its sample, this clonotype was seen a few times. The chain combines TRBV7-6 with TRBJ2-1; 11 bases align to TRBD2. Trimming cost V 3 bases and J 6 bases; bases outside gene matches: 7. Germline V CDR1 and CDR2: SGHVS, FNYEAQ. There are 16 residues in the CDR3. The CDR3 region has the DNA TGTGCCAGCAGCTTGGGGGTAGGGACTAGCGGCAATGAGCAGTTCTTC. It translates to CASSLGVGTSGNEQFF.